This T cell receptor beta chain was profiled in a study of cytomegalovirus exposure and HLA in healthy donors. 13 Jbeta primers and 60 Vbeta primers were used for the PCR. Method: immunoSEQ multiplex PCR; TCRdb's copy keeps in-frame clones and lacks some. The sample yields roughly 95,000 clones, about 80% seen once. Study-level findings and limits: In a later analysis, HLA-associated TCR beta chains were more clonally expanded than equally common others.

V dropped 7 bases and J dropped 5 bases, with 11 bases sitting between them. The CDR3 loop spans 12 amino acids. From germline, CDR1 is SEHNR and CDR2 FQNEAQ (reference sequence). Remarks on this clone: Its specificity is not known.

What was sequenced was PBMCs. This receptor was identified in a man aged 30 to 39 in good health and CMV-seropositive. The rearrangement links TRBV7-9 to TRBJ1-2; D call uncertain. This CDR3 is CASTQNVYGYTF. The CDR3 coding sequence is TGTGCCAGCACCCAGAATGTATATGGCTACACCTTC.